These T cell receptor beta chains were read from a single sample in a study of blood T cell repertoires in COVID-19. Some clones are missing from TCRdb's copy, which holds only in-frame ones; the method was immunoSEQ multiplex PCR. The sample contains roughly 160,000 clones, roughly 84% of which appear only once. Material: peripheral blood. These receptors were obtained from a man in his fifties or sixties with active or convalescent COVID-19. CDR3s include the opening cysteine and the closing phenylalanine or tryptophan. The D gene is left open where the match is weak. Clone size is shown for a subset of rows, as once, few, many or a class of expanded clone.

v_gene: TRBV4-2
abundance: NA
j_gene: TRBJ2-3
d_gene: TRBD1
CDR3nt: TGTGCCAGCAGCCAGCAGCACAGGGGTGCCACAGATACGCAGTATTTT
CDR3aa: CASSQQHRGATDTQYF

v_gene: TRBV6-6
abundance: NA
j_gene: TRBJ1-2
d_gene: TRBD1
CDR3nt: TGTGCCAGCAGTCAAACCCCGGGACAGGGCAGGGAGGGCTACACCTTC
CDR3aa: CASSQTPGQGREGYTF

v_gene: TRBV28
abundance: NA
j_gene: TRBJ1-1
d_gene: TRBD1
CDR3nt: TGTGCCAGCAGCCCGGGACAGGGGTACACTGAAGCTTTCTTT
CDR3aa: CASSPGQGYTEAFF

v_gene: TRBV20-1
abundance: NA
j_gene: TRBJ1-1
d_gene: NA
CDR3nt: TGCAGTGCTAGTGATAGCCAGGGAGGTACTGAAGCTTTCTTT
CDR3aa: CSASDSQGGTEAFF

v_gene: TRBV7-9
abundance: NA
j_gene: TRBJ2-3
d_gene: TRBD2
CDR3nt: TGTGCCAGCAGCTCCCTGACTAGCGGGGGGGGTGGAGATACGCAGTATTTT
CDR3aa: CASSSLTSGGGGDTQYF

v_gene: TRBV9
abundance: NA
j_gene: TRBJ2-5
d_gene: NA
CDR3nt: TGTGCCAGCAGCATTGGGACTGACGGAGCCCAGTACTTC
CDR3aa: CASSIGTDGAQYF

v_gene: TRBV7-9
abundance: NA
j_gene: TRBJ2-1
d_gene: TRBD1
CDR3nt: TGTGCCAGCAGGAGGACAGGGGGTAAGGATGAGCAGTTCTTC
CDR3aa: CASRRTGGKDEQFF

v_gene: TRBV2
abundance: NA
j_gene: TRBJ2-5
d_gene: NA
CDR3nt: TGTGCCAGCTCGCTTCTATGGGAGACCCAGTACTTC
CDR3aa: CASSLLWETQYF

v_gene: TRBV29-1
abundance: NA
j_gene: TRBJ1-2
d_gene: NA
CDR3nt: TGCAGCGCCGGACAGAATGGCTACACCTTC
CDR3aa: CSAGQNGYTF

v_gene: TRBV10-3
abundance: NA
j_gene: TRBJ1-5
d_gene: TRBD1
CDR3nt: TGTGCCATCAGTGAGTCCGGGACAGGGAACCAGCCCCAGCATTTT
CDR3aa: CAISESGTGNQPQHF

v_gene: TRBV24-1
abundance: NA
j_gene: TRBJ2-5
d_gene: TRBD2
CDR3nt: TGTGCCACCAGTGACCCGCGGACTAGCGGGGGTGGGTCCCAGTACTTC
CDR3aa: CATSDPRTSGGGSQYF

v_gene: TRBV24-1
abundance: NA
j_gene: TRBJ2-3
d_gene: TRBD2
CDR3nt: TGTGCCACCAGTGATTCCCTAGCGGGAGGGGGAGATACGCAGTATTTT
CDR3aa: CATSDSLAGGGDTQYF

v_gene: TRBV11-3
abundance: NA
j_gene: TRBJ2-1
d_gene: NA
CDR3nt: TGTGCCAGCAGCTCCGGACAGTTTGGGGCCTACAATGAGCAGTTCTTC
CDR3aa: CASSSGQFGAYNEQFF

v_gene: TRBV28
abundance: NA
j_gene: TRBJ1-2
d_gene: NA
CDR3nt: TGTGCCAGCAGCACTGCGGTAGGGGGCTATGGCTACACCTTC
CDR3aa: CASSTAVGGYGYTF

v_gene: TRBV6-5
abundance: once
j_gene: TRBJ1-1
d_gene: TRBD1
CDR3nt: TGTGCCAGCCGACAGGGGGCTGAAGCTTTCTTT
CDR3aa: CASRQGAEAFF

v_gene: TRBV11-3
abundance: NA
j_gene: TRBJ2-1
d_gene: NA
CDR3nt: TGTGCCAGCAGCTCCAGCGGATACTACAATGAGCAGTTCTTC
CDR3aa: CASSSSGYYNEQFF

v_gene: TRBV2
abundance: NA
j_gene: TRBJ1-5
d_gene: NA
CDR3nt: TGTGCCAGCAGCCCTGTCGATCTACAGGGCTCTAATCAGCCCCAGCATTTT
CDR3aa: CASSPVDLQGSNQPQHF

v_gene: TRBV2
abundance: NA
j_gene: TRBJ2-7
d_gene: NA
CDR3nt: TGTGCCAGCAGTGGAAGGGGCCATTCCTACGAGCAGTACTTC
CDR3aa: CASSGRGHSYEQYF

v_gene: TRBV7-9
abundance: once
j_gene: TRBJ1-4
d_gene: TRBD1
CDR3nt: TGTGCCAGCAGCAAGGACAGGGGATCGATCACTAATGAAAAACTGTTTTTT
CDR3aa: CASSKDRGSITNEKLFF

v_gene: TRBV19
abundance: NA
j_gene: TRBJ1-5
d_gene: NA
CDR3nt: TGTGCCAGTAGTACAAAAAACAGGGTCCGGAATCAGCCCCAGCATTTT
CDR3aa: CASSTKNRVRNQPQHF

v_gene: TRBV7-2
abundance: NA
j_gene: TRBJ2-4
d_gene: TRBD1
CDR3nt: TGTGCCAGCAGCTTAGAAGACAGGGTGACCAAAAACATTCAGTACTTC
CDR3aa: CASSLEDRVTKNIQYF

v_gene: TRBV18
abundance: NA
j_gene: TRBJ1-1
d_gene: TRBD1
CDR3nt: TGTGCCAGCTCCGCCGGGACAGGGAACTGGCAAGCTTTCTTT
CDR3aa: CASSAGTGNWQAFF

v_gene: TRBV5-1
abundance: NA
j_gene: TRBJ2-1
d_gene: TRBD2
CDR3nt: TGCGCCAGCAGCTTGGTCCTAGCGGGGGGGCGCAATGAGCAGTTCTTC
CDR3aa: CASSLVLAGGRNEQFF

v_gene: TRBV24-1
abundance: NA
j_gene: TRBJ1-2
d_gene: NA
CDR3nt: TGTGCCACCAGTGATCGGGTCCATAACTATGGCTACACCTTC
CDR3aa: CATSDRVHNYGYTF

v_gene: TRBV4-2
abundance: few
j_gene: TRBJ1-3
d_gene: TRBD1
CDR3nt: TGTGCCAGCAGCCAACCCGGGACAGGGGGTTCGGGAAACACCATATATTTT
CDR3aa: CASSQPGTGGSGNTIYF

v_gene: TRBV7-2
abundance: NA
j_gene: TRBJ2-7
d_gene: NA
CDR3nt: TGTGCCAGCACCCTCGCGGTGCCCCACGAGCAGTACTTC
CDR3aa: CASTLAVPHEQYF

v_gene: TRBV12-3/TRBV12-4
abundance: once
j_gene: TRBJ2-1
d_gene: NA
CDR3nt: TGTGCCAGCAGCCTACTGGATGAGCAGTTCTTC
CDR3aa: CASSLLDEQFF

v_gene: TRBV5-1
abundance: NA
j_gene: TRBJ2-2
d_gene: TRBD2
CDR3nt: TGCGCCAGCAGTCCCCGGGGAGGGGTTTTCGCCGGGGAGCTGTTTTTT
CDR3aa: CASSPRGGVFAGELFF

v_gene: TRBV12-3/TRBV12-4
abundance: NA
j_gene: TRBJ1-5
d_gene: NA
CDR3nt: TGTGCCAGCAGCCAATATCTAAATCAGCCCCAGCATTTT
CDR3aa: CASSQYLNQPQHF

v_gene: TRBV6-4
abundance: NA
j_gene: TRBJ2-3
d_gene: NA
CDR3nt: TGTGCCAGCTCCCCCGAGGCGGGGTTCACAGATACGCAGTATTTT
CDR3aa: CASSPEAGFTDTQYF

v_gene: TRBV12-3/TRBV12-4
abundance: NA
j_gene: TRBJ2-3
d_gene: NA
CDR3nt: TGTGCCAGCGCAGGCCTGGATACGCAGTATTTT
CDR3aa: CASAGLDTQYF

v_gene: TRBV7-6
abundance: NA
j_gene: TRBJ2-1
d_gene: NA
CDR3nt: TGTGCCAGCAGCCCCTGGGGGCAGGGAACGGTGGAGCAGTTCTTC
CDR3aa: CASSPWGQGTVEQFF

v_gene: TRBV19
abundance: NA
j_gene: TRBJ1-1
d_gene: TRBD1
CDR3nt: TGTGCCAGTAGGCCGGGACAGAGGAACACTGAAGCTTTCTTT
CDR3aa: CASRPGQRNTEAFF

v_gene: TRBV4-1
abundance: NA
j_gene: TRBJ1-5
d_gene: NA
CDR3nt: TGCGCCAGCAGCCACGTTGGGACAACGGGGAGTCAGCCCCAGCATTTT
CDR3aa: CASSHVGTTGSQPQHF

v_gene: TRBV30
abundance: NA
j_gene: TRBJ1-2
d_gene: NA
CDR3nt: TGTGCCTGGAGTGTCCCCCATAACTATGGCTACACCTTC
CDR3aa: CAWSVPHNYGYTF

v_gene: TRBV28
abundance: once
j_gene: TRBJ2-3
d_gene: NA
CDR3nt: TGTGCCAGCAGCCGCAGTCCAGGGGTAGATACGCAGTATTTT
CDR3aa: CASSRSPGVDTQYF

v_gene: TRBV9
abundance: NA
j_gene: TRBJ2-7
d_gene: TRBD2
CDR3nt: TGTGCCAGCAGCGTAGTCGACACTAGCGGGTACGAGCAGTACTTC
CDR3aa: CASSVVDTSGYEQYF

v_gene: TRBV11-2
abundance: NA
j_gene: TRBJ2-1
d_gene: TRBD2
CDR3nt: TGTGCCAGCAGCTCACTAGCGGGGGTTTACAATGAGCAGTTCTTC
CDR3aa: CASSSLAGVYNEQFF

v_gene: TRBV6-5
abundance: NA
j_gene: TRBJ1-1
d_gene: NA
CDR3nt: TGTGCCAGCAGTCACCCTGGGCGTTACACTGAAGCTTTCTTT
CDR3aa: CASSHPGRYTEAFF

v_gene: TRBV4-3
abundance: NA
j_gene: TRBJ2-3
d_gene: TRBD2
CDR3nt: TGCGCCAGCAGCCAAGATCGACTAGCGGGAAACGTAAATACGCAGTATTTT
CDR3aa: CASSQDRLAGNVNTQYF

v_gene: TRBV4-3
abundance: NA
j_gene: TRBJ1-2
d_gene: NA
CDR3nt: TGCGCCAGCAGCCAAGACGTGGGCCGGAACTATGGCTACACCTTC
CDR3aa: CASSQDVGRNYGYTF